Listed here is a single T cell receptor beta chain. What it recognizes is unknown. Sequencing used immunoSEQ multiplex PCR; TCRdb keeps in-frame clones, though not all of them. The sample contains approximately 65,000 clones, about 92% of which appear only once. The source of the sample is a study of OX40 agonist ivuxolimab in advanced cancers. Study summary: Age averaged about 62 years (range roughly 20 to 90), and roughly 82% were male. Study observations and caveats: Compared with CD4+, CD8+ T cells on average had more expanded clones.

The CDR3 loop spans 13 amino acids. V dropped 6 bases and J dropped 5 bases, with 11 bases sitting between them. From germline, CDR1 is ENHRY and CDR2 SYGVKD. The specimen was CD4+ or CD8+ T cells sorted from blood, collected in a trial of the OX40 agonist ivuxolimab. This clonotype was obtained from an adult with an advanced solid tumor such as melanoma, head and neck, liver or kidney cancer. The V gene is TRBV10-3, the J gene TRBJ2-1; D is undetermined. CDR3 DNA sequence: TGTGCCATCAGCTTGCAGGATGACAATGAGCAGTTCTTC. Translated: CAISLQDDNEQFF.